One and the same sample provided the 4 T cell receptor beta chains below, sequenced in a study of technical replicates of blood from several donors. Measured with immunoSEQ multiplex PCR; TCRdb has only the in-frame clones, and not every one. The sample has tens of thousands of clones; roughly 94% are singletons. Input material: T cells isolated from PBMCs. The receptors stem from a human donor in good health.

The chain has TRBV7-3 and TRBJ2-3; D unclear. CDR1 is SGHTA, CDR2 FQGTGA, per germline. V dropped 5 bases and J dropped 5 bases, with 8 bases sitting between them. CDR3 length: 12 amino acids. This CDR3 reads CASSNLRDTQYF. The CDR3 bases are TGTGCCAGCAGCAATCTTAGAGATACGCAGTATTTT.

The chain recombines TRBV27 with TRBJ2-5; 8 bases align to TRBD1. The germline CDR1 and CDR2 sequences are MNHEY and SMNVEV (reference sequence). V trimming: 8 bases; J trimming: 2 bases; junction bases outside the gene matches: 7. The CDR3 contains 14 residues. The CDR3 spells CASRQGTGQETQYF. CDR3 DNA sequence: TGTGCCAGCCGGCAAGGGACAGGACAAGAGACCCAGTACTTC.

The V call is TRBV2, the J call TRBJ2-1, with D hard to call. V was pared by 0 bases and J by 0 bases, with 6 bases between. Germline V CDR1 and CDR2: SNHLY, FYNNEI. The CDR3 loop spans 15 amino acids. CDR3 loop: CASSEALSSYNEQFF. CDR3 DNA: TGTGCCAGCAGTGAAGCGCTTAGCTCCTACAATGAGCAGTTCTTC. Full variable domain (rest looked up from reference TRBV2 and TRBJ2-1): EPEVTQTPSHQVTQMGQEVILRCVPISNHLYFYWYRQILGQKVEFLVSFYNNEISEKSEIFDDQFSVERPDGSNFTLKIRSTKLEDSAMYFCASSEALSSYNEQFFGPGTRLTVL.

CDR3 in amino acids: CASSPQGAGASYEQYF. The CDR3 coding sequence is TGTGCCAGTAGTCCCCAAGGAGCGGGAGCTTCCTACGAGCAGTACTTC. The J gene is TRBJ2-7, the V gene TRBV19; TRBD2 matches 8 bases. The junction had 10 bases not matched to a gene; V was cut back by 5 bases and J by 1 base. CDR1 is LNHDA, CDR2 SQIVND, per germline (reference sequence). There are 16 residues in the CDR3.